The entry below describes one T cell receptor (beta chain). This clone has just one count. Its target antigen remains unknown. No base quality information exists; no much larger clone differs at one position. On a MiSeq, deep resolution sequencing aimed for a depth between 1 in 1 million and 1 in 200,000 T cells, with each clonotype covered 10x on average. TCR beta libraries were generated with the immunoSEQ hsTCRB Kit. The paper's data handling went like this. Data were analyzed with ImmunoSEQ Data Assistant and ImmunoSEQ Analyzer, with V, D and J genes assigned per IMGT definitions. Clonality was computed as one minus normalized Shannon entropy of productive rearrangement frequencies, ranging from 0 to 1. Public clonotype analysis was restricted to overrepresented clonotypes comprising at least 0.05% of each patient's repertoire. Repertoires from some 13 age-matched healthy donors in immuneACCESS were used as clonality controls. TCRdb took this table from immuneACCESS and kept in-frame rearrangements with V and J called. Such tables lack part of the clones; where checked against another copy, unresolved V genes explain under half of the gap, and the rest is unexplained. V and J calls and clone size follow that table, whereas D and trimming were derived from the DNA. Recorded for this sample are some 130,000 clones; approximately 85% of them occurred a single time. Around 2% of the sample rests with the top ten.

This specimen comes from a study of cytotoxic CD8 clonotypes in ibrutinib-treated CLL (dated by TCRdb to the early 2020s). As for the study more broadly: The cohort had about a dozen relapsed/refractory and roughly 14 treatment-naive patients; approximately 17 were IGHV unmutated. Patients were still on ibrutinib when every remission and progressive disease sample was collected. On average, each sample yielded 250,000 to 300,000 productive templates and around 98,000 productive rearrangements. Response samples were obtained after a median of 12 months of treatment, with a range of roughly 6 to 40 months. Cryopreserved peripheral blood mononuclear cells were collected at three points: before therapy, at response, and at either sustained remission or disease progression. Partial responses were observed in 24 patients and complete responses in 2; after a median follow-up of 68 months, remission was maintained in roughly 14 patients and progression was observed in approximately 12. Of the approximately 86 people in the trial, 26 had longitudinal samples available. The paper's findings and limits, for the study overall: Lymph node repertoires were not examined, and the timing of sampling was not matched between patients in sustained remission and those whose disease progressed. Public clonotypes were rare and either shrank or stayed stable during treatment, and the rise in clonality at ibrutinib response reflected expansion of private clonotypes. Baseline clonality exceeded that of age-matched healthy donors and correlated strongly with circulating CD8+ T-cell counts. Clonality rose at ibrutinib response, remained stable during sustained remission, and dropped back toward baseline at progression.

According to the study, the label for this sample's time point signals: less than 30 months on ibrutinib. For TCR beta library preparation, around 1.8 micrograms of genomic DNA were extracted from the cryopreserved PBMCs. Longitudinal blood samples from CLL patients on ibrutinib monotherapy underwent high-throughput TCR beta sequencing. The patients were enrolled in a single-center, open-label phase 2 trial of ibrutinib monotherapy. The material was PBMCs, obtained after 24 months of ibrutinib treatment. The source of this sequence is a human donor with chronic lymphocytic leukemia.

The CDR3 loop reads CASSVGEGLGYGYTF. The DNA sequence reads TGTGCCAGCAGCGTAGGCGAAGGGCTAGGCTATGGCTACACCTTC. This chain joins TRBV9 to TRBJ1-2; the D gene identity is not certain. The cysteine opens and the phenylalanine closes a CDR3 of 15 amino acids. The entry retains the CDR3 DNA only, 45 bases that are in frame from base 1. CDR1 and CDR2 (SGDLS, YYNGEE) derive from the germline V gene. V and J lose 0 bases and 4 bases, and a span of 13 bases separates them.